These T cell receptor beta chains were read from a single sample in a study of blood T cell repertoires in COVID-19. Using immunoSEQ multiplex PCR, the repertoire was profiled, and TCRdb retains in-frame clones only, with some absent. Of 95,000 to 110,000 clones detected, over 70% appear once; the ten largest clones hold about an eighth. Sequencing input: peripheral blood. These receptor sequences come from a human donor in a cohort sampled during active or convalescent COVID-19. The CDR3 runs from the conserved cysteine through the conserved F or W. The D gene is left open where the match is weak. Clone size appears in some rows only: once, few, many, or a class for an expanded clone.

TGTGCCAGCGGGGACAGCCTTAATTCACCCCTCCACTTT,CASGDSLNSPLHF,-,TRBJ1-6,TRBV6-5,TRBD1
TGTGCCAGCAGCTCAGGGTTGGAGCAGTTCTTC,CASSSGLEQFF,-,TRBJ2-1,TRBV7-3,-
TGTGCCAGCAGGATGGGCCAAAACTATGGCTACACCTTC,CASRMGQNYGYTF,-,TRBJ1-2,TRBV6-5,-
TGTGCCAGCAGCGAGACTGGGAACTATGGCTACACCTTC,CASSETGNYGYTF,-,TRBJ1-2,TRBV2,-
TGCGCCAGCAGCCCAGACAGGAGCAATCAGCCCCAGCATTTT,CASSPDRSNQPQHF,-,TRBJ1-5,TRBV5-1,-
TGTGCCAGTAGTATGCGGGGGGCCAACACCGGGGAGCTGTTTTTT,CASSMRGANTGELFF,-,TRBJ2-2,TRBV19,TRBD2
TGTGCCAGCAGCCAAGATGGGACAGGAATCGTGGCTGGCTACACCTTC,CASSQDGTGIVAGYTF,-,TRBJ1-2,TRBV14,TRBD1
TGTGCCAGCAGCTTAAACGGATACAGGGGGCATGAGGACAATCAGCCCCAGCATTTT,CASSLNGYRGHEDNQPQHF,-,TRBJ1-5,TRBV7-3,TRBD1
TGTGCCAGCAGGCCGGGACAGGGAAACAATCAGCCCCAGCATTTT,CASRPGQGNNQPQHF,-,TRBJ1-5,TRBV27,TRBD1
TGTGCCAGCAGCGTAGCGGGGGGAGGGACAGATACGCAGTATTTT,CASSVAGGGTDTQYF,-,TRBJ2-3,TRBV9,TRBD2
TGTGCCAGCAGCTTGGGCTTGACAGGGGTTGGCTACACCTTC,CASSLGLTGVGYTF,-,TRBJ1-2,TRBV5-6,TRBD1
TGTGCCAGTAGTAAAACGGACAGGGGACTTAATGAAAAACTGTTTTTT,CASSKTDRGLNEKLFF,-,TRBJ1-4,TRBV19,TRBD1
TGTGCCAGCAGCTTAGACTGGGGGGACTACAATGAGCAGTTCTTC,CASSLDWGDYNEQFF,-,TRBJ2-1,TRBV7-2,-
TGTGCCTCAGGGGGGGGGACTAGTGCCAGAGAGCAGTTCTTC,CASGGGTSAREQFF,-,TRBJ2-1,TRBV11-3,-
TGTGCCACCAGCAGGGGTAGCGGGAAAACTAATGAAAAACTGTTTTTT,CATSRGSGKTNEKLFF,once,TRBJ1-4,TRBV15,-
TGTGCCAGCAGGGAGCGGGGGGACAATGAGCAGTTCTTC,CASRERGDNEQFF,-,TRBJ2-1,TRBV19,TRBD2
TGTGCCAGTAGTATGCGCCTGTATGGCTACACCTTC,CASSMRLYGYTF,-,TRBJ1-2,TRBV19,-
TGTGCCAGCAGCTTAGACAAAGGGGCCCGCCCCAGCAATCAGCCCCAGCATTTT,CASSLDKGARPSNQPQHF,-,TRBJ1-5,TRBV7-2,-
TGTGCCAGTAGTGGGGGGACCTTCACTGAAGCTTTCTTT,CASSGGTFTEAFF,-,TRBJ1-1,TRBV19,-
TGTGCCAGCAGCGTTGACAGGGATCTTTTTTATGGCTACACCTTC,CASSVDRDLFYGYTF,few,TRBJ1-2,TRBV9,TRBD1
TGTGCCAGCCAACCTACAGGGCTGAACACTGAAGCTTTCTTT,CASQPTGLNTEAFF,-,TRBJ1-1,TRBV6-6,-
TGTGCCAGCAGCTTAGTCGGCAGCGGGGGGATCCAAGAGACCCAGTACTTC,CASSLVGSGGIQETQYF,-,TRBJ2-5,TRBV7-2,TRBD2
TGTGCCAGCAGCCAACTCAGGGGGTCGAGGACTGAAGCTTTCTTT,CASSQLRGSRTEAFF,-,TRBJ1-1,TRBV14,TRBD1
TGTGCCAGCAGCTCGGGACTAGCGGGGGGAACAGATACGCAGTATTTT,CASSSGLAGGTDTQYF,-,TRBJ2-3,TRBV7-3,TRBD2
TGTGCCAGCAGCGCCGGGGGACTCTCCAGAGGCAATGAGCAGTTCTTC,CASSAGGLSRGNEQFF,-,TRBJ2-1,TRBV9,-
TGCGCCAGCAGCTTTGGGGCCGGGACTAGCGGGGCAGATACGCAGTATTTT,CASSFGAGTSGADTQYF,-,TRBJ2-3,TRBV5-1,TRBD2
TGCGCCAGCAGCCCCTCCTATCCCAACTTACTCCGGGACAGGGGGCAATATGGCTACACCTTC,CASSPSYPNLLRDRGQYGYTF,-,TRBJ1-2,TRBV4-1,TRBD1
TGTGCCAGTAGTTATCCAGGCCATCATCAAGATACGCAGTATTTT,CASSYPGHHQDTQYF,once,TRBJ2-3,TRBV19,-
TGCGCCAGCAGCCCGGGACAGGGAGGTGGTCAGCCCCAGCATTTT,CASSPGQGGGQPQHF,-,TRBJ1-5,TRBV5-1,TRBD1
TGCAGTGCTAGTAATCCGTTGGAGCCCATCCATTCACCCCTCCACTTT,CSASNPLEPIHSPLHF,-,TRBJ1-6,TRBV20-1,-
TGCAGCGCGGACAGGGGGTACACTGAAGCTTTCTTT,CSADRGYTEAFF,few,TRBJ1-1,TRBV29-1,TRBD1